The present TCR beta chain was sequenced within a study of cytomegalovirus exposure and HLA in healthy donors. At the level of the study: Falling in the Caucasian-associated ancestry cluster were 81% of under 500 genotyped donors.

Comments on this clone: Antigen: not known.

General study findings and limits: Most TCRs appeared rarely, but some public TCRs recurred in many donors.

Germline CDR1 and CDR2: SEHNR and FQNEAQ (reference sequence). The CDR3 extends over 16 amino acids. The ends lost 5 bases at V and 2 bases at J; junction bases unmatched: 5. With 60 Vbeta and 13 Jbeta primers, the PCR was carried out. Profiled with immunoSEQ multiplex PCR; TCRdb holds only in-frame clones, not every one. The table lists about 210,000 clones, 79% of them singletons. This TCR was sampled from a male donor in good health and CMV-seropositive. The J gene is TRBJ2-3, the V gene TRBV7-9; 12 nucleotides align to TRBD2. The sample was PBMCs. CDR3 protein: CASSPRTSGVTDTQYF. In DNA, the CDR3 is TGTGCCAGCAGCCCGCGGACTAGCGGGGTCACAGATACGCAGTATTTT.